The sequence of this T cell receptor (beta chain) was determined in a study of OX40 agonist ivuxolimab in advanced cancers. With regard to the full study: The costimulatory receptor OX40 (CD134) was targeted by ivuxolimab, a fully human IgG2 agonistic monoclonal antibody. Intravenous ivuxolimab was administered to patients every 2 weeks at six dose levels: 0.01, 0.1, 0.3, 1.5, 3 and 10 mg/kg. Among the roughly 50 dose-escalation patients, around 20 had hepatocellular carcinoma, 15 melanoma, 9 renal cell carcinoma and 9 head and neck cancer. The dose-escalation cohort was 82.7% male with a mean age of approximately 59 years, ranging from about 23 to 85. Prior anti-PD-1, anti-PD-L1 or anti-CTLA-4 therapy was permitted, and 30% to 50% of dose-escalation patients had received checkpoint inhibitors. Three dose-escalation patients achieved partial responses, one with hepatocellular carcinoma and two with cutaneous melanoma. The point of sequencing TCRbeta in the periphery was to test whether ivuxolimab changed TCR sequence diversity and drove clonal T-cell expansion. The monotherapy dose-escalation portion (N ≈ 57 patients) of the phase I ivuxolimab trial is reported in the paper.

On this clone itself: Its binding antigen is unknown. Base qualities are not provided; no much larger clone lies one nucleotide away.

There are 15 amino acids in the CDR3, from cysteine to phenylalanine inclusive. The retained sequence is limited to the CDR3, 45 bases, with the frame set at the first base. The trial excluded patients who had a history of autoimmune disease or who were on systemic immunosuppression. In every dose cohort, peripheral blood was drawn for TCR sequencing at baseline, cycle 4 day 1, and cycle 7 day 1. The samples were drawn from a first-in-human, open-label, multicenter phase I dose-escalation trial of ivuxolimab. Adults with locally advanced or metastatic head and neck squamous cell, hepatocellular, melanoma or renal cell carcinoma were enrolled in the trial. CD4+ and CD8+ T cells were sorted separately from peripheral blood before TCR sequencing. Overall results and qualifications from the work: After ivuxolimab, CD8+ T cells had more expanded clones than CD4+ T cells on average. In the 0.1-3.0 mg/kg groups, partial responders had among the lowest normalized peripheral clonal expansion, particularly in CD8+ T cells. Low levels of normalized T-cell clonal expansion were also seen in some patients who did not respond. Antigen specificity was not determined for the clonally expanded peripheral T cells. At doses of 0.1 to 3.0 mg/kg, clonal expansion of both CD4+ and CD8+ T cells in blood was seen between baseline and week 6.

For sequencing of the TCRbeta CDR3 region, genomic DNA was extracted from the sorted cells. TCRbeta CDR3 regions were sequenced using the immunoSEQ Assay. TCRdb carries this immuneACCESS record with in-frame sequences only. Its versions omit some clonotypes, under half of them owing to an unresolved V gene in the studies checked, with the rest unexplained. This sample lists tens of thousands of clones; about 80% were detected once. Together, the top ten hold 3% of the sample. This chain is built from TRBV12-2 and TRBJ2-3; TRBD2, as called in the table, went unchecked against the DNA. TRBV12-2 is described as a pseudogene. The sequence came from an adult with an advanced solid tumor such as melanoma, head and neck, liver or kidney cancer. The specimen comprised CD4+ or CD8+ T cells sorted from blood, sampled in a trial of the OX40 agonist ivuxolimab. CDR3 loop: CASRFWRGAGDTQYF. The base sequence is TGTGCAAGTCGCTTTTGGCGGGGGGCAGGGGATACGCAGTATTTT.